This T cell receptor beta chain is from a study of blood T cell repertoires in COVID-19. The protocol was immunoSEQ multiplex PCR, while the TCRdb copy is restricted to in-frame clones and leaves out a portion. The table records about 280,000 clones, 75% to 85% of them present only once. Per the germline V gene, CDR1 is KGHSH and CDR2 is LQKENI. V dropped 0 bases and J dropped 1 base, with 6 bases sitting between them. The CDR3 contains 14 residues. The source of this sequence is a man over 45 with active or convalescent COVID-19. Sequencing input: peripheral blood. The V call is TRBV18, the J call TRBJ1-1; no firm D call. The CDR3 coding sequence is TGTGCCAGCTCACCACCCAACAGGAACACTGAAGCTTTCTTT. This encodes CASSPPNRNTEAFF.